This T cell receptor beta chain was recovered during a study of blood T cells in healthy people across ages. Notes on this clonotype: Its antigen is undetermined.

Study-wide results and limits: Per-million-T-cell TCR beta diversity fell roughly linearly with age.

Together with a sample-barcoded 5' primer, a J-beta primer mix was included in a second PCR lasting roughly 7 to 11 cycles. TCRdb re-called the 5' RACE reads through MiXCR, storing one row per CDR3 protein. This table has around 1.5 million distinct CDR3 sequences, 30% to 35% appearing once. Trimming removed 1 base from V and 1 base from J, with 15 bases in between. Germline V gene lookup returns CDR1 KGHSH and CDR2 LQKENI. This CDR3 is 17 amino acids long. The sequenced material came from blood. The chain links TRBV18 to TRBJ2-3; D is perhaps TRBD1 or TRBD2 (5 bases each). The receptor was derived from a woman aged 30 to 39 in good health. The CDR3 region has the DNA TGTGCCAGCTCACCACGAGGGGTCAGCGGAGGCACAGATACGCAGTATTTT. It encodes CASSPRGVSGGTDTQYF.